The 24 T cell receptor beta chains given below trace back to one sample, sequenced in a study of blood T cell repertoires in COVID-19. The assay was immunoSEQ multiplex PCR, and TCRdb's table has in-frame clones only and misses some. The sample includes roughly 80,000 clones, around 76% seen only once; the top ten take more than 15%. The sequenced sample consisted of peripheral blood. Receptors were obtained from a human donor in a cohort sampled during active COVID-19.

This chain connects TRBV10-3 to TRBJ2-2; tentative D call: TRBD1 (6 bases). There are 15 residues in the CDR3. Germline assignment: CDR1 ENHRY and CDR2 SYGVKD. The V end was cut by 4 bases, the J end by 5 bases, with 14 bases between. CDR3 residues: CAISADRTYTGELFF. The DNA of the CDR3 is TGTGCCATCAGTGCCGACAGGACTTATACCGGGGAGCTGTTTTTT.

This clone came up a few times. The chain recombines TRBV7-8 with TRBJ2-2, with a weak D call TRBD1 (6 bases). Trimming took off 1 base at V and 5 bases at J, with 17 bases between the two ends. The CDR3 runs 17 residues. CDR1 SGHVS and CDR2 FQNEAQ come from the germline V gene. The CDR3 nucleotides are TGTGCCAGCAGCTTAGAGGGACCCGCCAGGGGTACCGGGGAGCTGTTTTTT. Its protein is CASSLEGPARGTGELFF. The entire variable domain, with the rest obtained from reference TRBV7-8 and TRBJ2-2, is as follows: GAGVSQSPRYKVAKRGQDVALRCDPISGHVSLFWYQQALGQGPEFLTYFQNEAQLDKSGLPSDRFFAERPEGSVSTLKIQRTQQEDSAVYLCASSLEGPARGTGELFFGEGSRLTVL.

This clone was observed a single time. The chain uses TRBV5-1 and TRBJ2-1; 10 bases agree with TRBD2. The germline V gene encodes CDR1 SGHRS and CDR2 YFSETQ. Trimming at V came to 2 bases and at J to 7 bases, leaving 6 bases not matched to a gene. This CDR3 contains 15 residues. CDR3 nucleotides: TGCGCCAGCAGCTTACAAACTAGCGGGAAGAATGAGCAGTTCTTC. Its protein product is CASSLQTSGKNEQFF.

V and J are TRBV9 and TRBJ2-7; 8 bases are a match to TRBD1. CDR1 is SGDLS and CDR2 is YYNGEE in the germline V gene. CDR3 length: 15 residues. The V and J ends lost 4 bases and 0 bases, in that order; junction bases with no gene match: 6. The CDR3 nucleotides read TGTGCCAGCAGCCTCGGACAGGGAAGCTCCTACGAGCAGTACTTC. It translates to CASSLGQGSSYEQYF. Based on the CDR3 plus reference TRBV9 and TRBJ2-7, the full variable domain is DSGVTQTPKHLITATGQRVTLRCSPRSGDLSVYWYQQSLDQGLQFLIQYYNGEERAKGNILERFSAQQFPDLHSELNLSSLELGDSALYFCASSLGQGSSYEQYFGPGTRLTVT.

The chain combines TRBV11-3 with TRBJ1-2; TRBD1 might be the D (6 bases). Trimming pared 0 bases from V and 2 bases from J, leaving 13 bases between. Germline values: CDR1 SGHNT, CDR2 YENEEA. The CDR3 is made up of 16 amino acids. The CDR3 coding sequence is TGTGCCAGCAGCTTAGAGGTGGGGGCCGGGAACTATGGCTACACCTTC. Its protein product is CASSLEVGAGNYGYTF.

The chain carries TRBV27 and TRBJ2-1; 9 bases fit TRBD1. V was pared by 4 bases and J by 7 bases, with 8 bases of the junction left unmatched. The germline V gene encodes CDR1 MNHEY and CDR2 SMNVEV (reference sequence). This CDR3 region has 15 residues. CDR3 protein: CASSSVGTGRNEQFF. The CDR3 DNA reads TGTGCCAGCAGTTCCGTCGGGACAGGGCGAAATGAGCAGTTCTTC.

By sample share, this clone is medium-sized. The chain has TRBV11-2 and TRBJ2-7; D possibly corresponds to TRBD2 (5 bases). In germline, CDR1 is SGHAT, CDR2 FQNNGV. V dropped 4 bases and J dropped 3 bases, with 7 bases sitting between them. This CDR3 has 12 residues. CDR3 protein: CASSSDYYEQYV. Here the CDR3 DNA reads TGTGCCAGCAGCTCAGACTACTACGAGCAGTACGTC.

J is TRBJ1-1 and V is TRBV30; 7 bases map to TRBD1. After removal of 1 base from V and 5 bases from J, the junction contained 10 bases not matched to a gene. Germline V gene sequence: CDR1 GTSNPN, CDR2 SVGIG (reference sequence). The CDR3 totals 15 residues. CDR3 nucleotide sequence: TGTGCCTGGAGTGGACAGACAGGGATAAGGACTGAAGCTTTCTTT. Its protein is CAWSGQTGIRTEAFF.

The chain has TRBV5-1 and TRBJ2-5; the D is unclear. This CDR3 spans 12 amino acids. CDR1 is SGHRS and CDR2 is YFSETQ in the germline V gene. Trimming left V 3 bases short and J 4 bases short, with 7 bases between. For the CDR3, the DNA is TGCGCCAGCAGCTCCAATTTAGAGACCCAGTACTTC. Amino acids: CASSSNLETQYF.

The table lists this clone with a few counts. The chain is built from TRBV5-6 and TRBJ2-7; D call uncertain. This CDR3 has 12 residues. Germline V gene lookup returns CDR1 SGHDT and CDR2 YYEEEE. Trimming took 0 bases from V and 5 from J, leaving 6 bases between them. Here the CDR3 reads CASSLASDEQYV. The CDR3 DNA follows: TGTGCCAGCAGCTTGGCGTCGGACGAGCAGTACGTC.

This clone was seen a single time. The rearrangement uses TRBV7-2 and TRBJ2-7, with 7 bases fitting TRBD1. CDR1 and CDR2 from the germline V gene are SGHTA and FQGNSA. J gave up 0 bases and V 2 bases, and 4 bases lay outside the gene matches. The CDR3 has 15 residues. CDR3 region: CASSLPGTVSYEQYF. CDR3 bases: TGTGCCAGCAGCTTACCCGGGACAGTCTCCTACGAGCAGTACTTC.

CDR3 DNA sequence: TGTGCCACCAGCACCCCACAGGGGCCTAGTAACTATGGCTACACCTTC. Encoded protein: CATSTPQGPSNYGYTF. The rearrangement uses TRBV15 and TRBJ1-2; 7 bases fit TRBD1. Germline loops: CDR1 LNHNV, CDR2 YYDKDF (reference sequence). With V trimmed by 4 bases and J by 1 base, 9 bases remained unmatched. The CDR3 is 16 amino acids.

The CDR3 loop reads CASSLDRGFSGANVLTF. In DNA form, the CDR3 reads TGTGCCAGCAGTCTAGACAGGGGGTTCTCTGGGGCCAACGTCCTGACTTTC. The chain employs TRBV7-3 and TRBJ2-6; 9 bases are shared with TRBD1. The CDR3 runs 17 residues. The germline V gene encodes CDR1 SGHTA and CDR2 FQGTGA. V was pared by 6 bases and J by 0 bases, with 6 bases of the junction left unmatched.

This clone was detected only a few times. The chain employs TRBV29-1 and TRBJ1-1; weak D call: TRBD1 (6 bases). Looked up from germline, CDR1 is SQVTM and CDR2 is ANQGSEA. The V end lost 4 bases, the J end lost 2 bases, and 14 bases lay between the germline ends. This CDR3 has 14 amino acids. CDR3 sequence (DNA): TGCAGCGTTGTAGGGGACAAGGACAACACTGAAGCTTTCTTT. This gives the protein CSVVGDKDNTEAFF.

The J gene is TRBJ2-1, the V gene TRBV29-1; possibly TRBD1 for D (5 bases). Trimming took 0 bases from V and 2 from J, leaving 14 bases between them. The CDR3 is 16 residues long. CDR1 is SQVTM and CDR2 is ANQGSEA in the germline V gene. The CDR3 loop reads CSVEDPQASAYNEQFF. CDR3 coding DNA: TGCAGCGTTGAAGACCCACAGGCGTCGGCCTACAATGAGCAGTTCTTC.

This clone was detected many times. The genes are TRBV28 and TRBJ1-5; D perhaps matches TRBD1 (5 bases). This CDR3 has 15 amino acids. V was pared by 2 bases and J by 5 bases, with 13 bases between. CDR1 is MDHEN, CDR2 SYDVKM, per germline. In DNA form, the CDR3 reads TGTGCCAGCAGTTTACCCCAGGGCATCGATCAGCCCCAGCATTTT. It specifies CASSLPQGIDQPQHF.

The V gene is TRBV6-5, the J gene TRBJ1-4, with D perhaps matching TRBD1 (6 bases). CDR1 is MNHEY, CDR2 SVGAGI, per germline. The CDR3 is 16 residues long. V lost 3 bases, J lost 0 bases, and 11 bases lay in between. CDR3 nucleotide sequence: TGTGCCAGCAGTTATAACAGGGCTGCAACTAATGAAAAACTGTTTTTT. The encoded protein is CASSYNRAATNEKLFF.

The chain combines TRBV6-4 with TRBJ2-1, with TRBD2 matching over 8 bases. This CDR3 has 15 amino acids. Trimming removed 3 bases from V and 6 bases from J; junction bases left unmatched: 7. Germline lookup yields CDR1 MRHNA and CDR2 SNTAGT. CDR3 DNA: TGTGCCAGCAGTGAAAAAGCGGGAGCCTCCAATGAGCAGTTCTTC. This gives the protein CASSEKAGASNEQFF.

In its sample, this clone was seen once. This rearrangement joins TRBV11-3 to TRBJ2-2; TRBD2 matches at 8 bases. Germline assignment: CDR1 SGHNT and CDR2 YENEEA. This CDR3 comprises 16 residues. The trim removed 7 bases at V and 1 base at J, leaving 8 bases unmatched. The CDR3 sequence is CASTDLLAENTGELFF. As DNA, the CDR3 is TGTGCCAGCACCGATTTACTAGCGGAGAACACCGGGGAGCTGTTTTTT.

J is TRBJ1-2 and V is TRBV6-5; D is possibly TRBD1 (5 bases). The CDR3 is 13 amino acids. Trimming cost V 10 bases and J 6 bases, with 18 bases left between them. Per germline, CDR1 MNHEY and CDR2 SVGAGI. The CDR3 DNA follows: TGTGCCACCCGTAAGGGGCAGGGCAATGGCTACACCTTC. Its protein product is CATRKGQGNGYTF.

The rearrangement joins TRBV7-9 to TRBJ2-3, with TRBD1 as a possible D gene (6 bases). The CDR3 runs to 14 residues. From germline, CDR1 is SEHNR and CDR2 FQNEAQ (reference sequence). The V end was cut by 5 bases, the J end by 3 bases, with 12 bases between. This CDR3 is CASSTRTVTDTQYF. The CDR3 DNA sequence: TGTGCCAGCAGCACCCGGACAGTGACAGATACGCAGTATTTT.

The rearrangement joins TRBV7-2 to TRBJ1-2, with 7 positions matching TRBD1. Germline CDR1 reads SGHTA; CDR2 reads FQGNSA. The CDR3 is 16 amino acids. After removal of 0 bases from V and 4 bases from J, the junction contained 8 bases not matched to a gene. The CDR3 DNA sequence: TGTGCCAGCAGCTTAGCGTCTCTCCAGGGGGGCTATGGCTACACCTTC. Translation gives CASSLASLQGGYGYTF.

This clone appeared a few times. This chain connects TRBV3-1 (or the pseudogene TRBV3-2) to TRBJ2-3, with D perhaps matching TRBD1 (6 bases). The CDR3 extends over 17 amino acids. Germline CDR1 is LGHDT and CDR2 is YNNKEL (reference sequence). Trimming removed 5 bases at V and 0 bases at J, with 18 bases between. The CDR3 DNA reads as TGTGCCAGCAGCACCCTAACCGACAGGTCGAGCACAGATACGCAGTATTTT. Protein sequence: CASSTLTDRSSTDTQYF.

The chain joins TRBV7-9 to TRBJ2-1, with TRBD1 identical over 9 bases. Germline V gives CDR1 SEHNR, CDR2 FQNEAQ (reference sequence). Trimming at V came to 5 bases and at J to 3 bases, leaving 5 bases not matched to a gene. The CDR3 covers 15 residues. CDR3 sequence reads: CASSPGTGLYNEQFF. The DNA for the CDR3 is TGTGCCAGCAGCCCCGGGACAGGGCTCTACAATGAGCAGTTCTTC. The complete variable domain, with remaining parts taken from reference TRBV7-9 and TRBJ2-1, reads DTGVSQNPRHKITKRGQNVTFRCDPISEHNRLYWYRQTLGQGPEFLTYFQNEAQLEKSRLLSDRFSAERPKGSFSTLEIQRTEQGDSAMYLCASSPGTGLYNEQFFGPGTRLTVL.